This TCR beta chain was retrieved from a study of molecular identifiers for immune sequencing clone quantification. Whole-study findings and limits: In a background of 950,000 to 1,000,000 naive cells, spiked Jurkat TCR RNA from one cell was reportedly detectable. Identical TCR molecules sharing a barcode could underestimate highly expanded clone sizes.

About this clonotype: Its specificity is unknown.

In TCRdb, the PCR reads were re-called with MiXCR into one record per CDR3 protein. Here the sample spans about 640,000 distinct CDR3 sequences, around 20% being singletons. The naive CD8 libraries originated from between roughly 17,000 and 1,000,000 sorted cells and drew on 10%, 30% or 50% RNA. A CD8+CD4-CCR7+CD45RA+ phenotype served as the sorting definition for naive CD8 T cells. The TCR originated in a human donor in good health. Some libraries in this study had Jurkat cell RNA spiked in. Sequenced: naive CD8+ T cells from blood, with Jurkat cell RNA spiked in. Subset defined: FACS-sorted CD8+CD4-CCR7+CD45RA+ naive T cells.

The CDR3 DNA reads TGTGCCAGCAGTTTGGAAGGGACTAGCGGGGCCAGCTCCTACAATGAGCAGTTCTTC. Its translation is CASSLEGTSGASSYNEQFF. The J gene is TRBJ2-1, the V gene TRBV28, with 13 bases that match TRBD2. Germline V gene data show CDR1 as MDHEN and CDR2 as SYDVKM. The V and J ends lost 3 bases and 0 bases, in that order; junction bases with no gene match: 8. CDR3 length: 19 residues.